The source of this T cell receptor (beta chain) is a study of Ad26.COV2.S vaccination and SARS-CoV-2 variants. The wider study: Donor was in the COV1001 Ad26.COV2.S trial arm.

Treatment reported: some 19 received Ad26.COV2.S at low or high dose, single or two shots; about 5 received placebo; per-sample allocation not given. Collection of the samples took place on day 63 after the first injection of vaccine or placebo. This clone was seen once. Its target is unknown. The repertoire was sequenced with immunoSEQ multiplex PCR; TCRdb's copy has only in-frame clones and lacks some. The sample holds about 350,000 clones; 70% to 90% are singletons and the top ten take approximately 11%. The CDR3 consists of 15 residues. Germline CDR1 SGHAT, CDR2 FQNNGV. V was cut by 3 bases and J by 2 bases, with 13 bases left in between. General study findings and limits: Reports say spike-specific CD8+ and CD4+ T cell responses covered substantial breadth after vaccination.

The receptor's source is a person between 18 and 65 years old who received the Ad26.COV2.S COVID-19 vaccine or a placebo. The V and J genes are TRBV11-2 and TRBJ2-5, with a tentative D call TRBD1 (6 bases). Sequenced material: peripheral blood, taken in a trial of Ad26.COV2.S vaccine versus placebo. CDR3 region: CASSFLQGFQETQYF. CDR3 nucleotide sequence: TGTGCCAGCAGCTTCCTGCAGGGGTTTCAAGAGACCCAGTACTTC.